Presented here are 10 T cell receptor beta chains from one specimen sequenced in a study. Each CDR3 protein gets one entry after TCRdb re-called the 5' RACE reads with MiXCR. The table shows about 5,400 distinct CDR3 sequences, with 52% occurring only once. Input material: memory CD4+ T cells sorted from blood. Indicated subset: memory CD4+ T cells, CD4+CD45RO+CD25-. The receptor source for this set is a female donor with breast cancer.

This chain connects TRBV2 to TRBJ1-1; D gene ambiguous. V was cut by 2 bases and J by 1 base, with 8 bases left in between. In germline, CDR1 is SNHLY, CDR2 FYNNEI. CDR3 length equals 14 residues. The CDR3 here is CASSETGSNTEAFF. As DNA, the CDR3 is TGTGCCAGCAGTGAAACCGGGTCGAACACTGAAGCTTTCTTT.

Notes on this clonotype: Because it lacks the conserved phenylalanine or tryptophan at the end, this CDR3 is likely a read error. The V call is TRBV6-1, the J call TRBJ2-6; 8 bases are a match to TRBD1. J gave up 2 bases and V 0 bases, and 6 bases lay outside the gene matches. CDR1 and CDR2 (germline): MNHNS, SASEGT. The CDR3 covers 18 residues. CDR3 amino acids: CASSEALPQGAGANVLTS. The CDR3 coding sequence is TGTGCCAGCAGTGAAGCGCTTCCACAGGGGGCTGGGGCCAACGTCCTGACTTCC.

This chain joins TRBV12-3 or TRBV12-4 and TRBJ2-2; no reliable D call. V was trimmed by 2 bases and J by 1 base, leaving 8 bases between them. This CDR3 contains 15 residues. The CDR3 here is CASSLSQQNTGELFF. In nucleotides, the CDR3 is TGTGCCAGCAGTTTATCACAGCAGAACACCGGGGAGCTGTTTTTT.

This rearrangement joins TRBV5-1 to TRBJ2-2; no reliable D call. Trimming left V 2 bases short and J 2 bases short, with 7 bases between. The CDR3 is 14 residues long. Germline V lookup: CDR1 SGHRS, CDR2 YFSETQ. The CDR3 loop reads CASSLEQNTGELFF. Here the CDR3 DNA reads TGCGCCAGCAGCTTAGAACAAAACACCGGGGAGCTGTTTTTT.

The table lists this clonotype with a few counts. The rearrangement joins TRBV7-2 to TRBJ2-5; D gene unclear. The CDR3 is 17 amino acids. Germline CDR1 SGHTA, CDR2 FQGNSA. V lost 5 bases and J 0 bases, leaving 19 bases between the germline ends. In DNA, the CDR3 is TGTGCCAGCAGCCCCAATCGTATCCGTCCGGACCAAGAGACCCAGTACTTC. Translating gives CASSPNRIRPDQETQYF.

The CDR3 reads CASSDTSGGRREKLFF. As DNA, the CDR3 is TGCGCCAGCAGCGATACCTCCGGGGGGAGGCGTGAAAAACTGTTTTTT. This sequence joins TRBV4-1 and TRBJ1-4; maybe TRBD1 (5 bases). V was pared by 5 bases and J by 7 bases, with 20 bases between. There are 16 residues in the CDR3. CDR1 and CDR2 from the germline V gene are MGHRA and YSYEKL.

This clonotype was observed once. The chain joins TRBV20-1 to TRBJ2-1; D unresolved. Trimming took 6 bases from V and 9 from J, leaving 9 bases between them. Germline CDR1 reads DFQATT; CDR2 reads SNEGSKA (reference sequence). This CDR3 contains 10 residues. CDR3 amino acids: CSAVSSEQFF. CDR3 in DNA: TGCAGTGCAGTGAGTAGTGAGCAGTTCTTC.

This clonotype was observed a few times. The V call is TRBV5-1, the J call TRBJ2-2, with TRBD2 matching 7 bases. The junction had 8 bases not matched to a gene; V was cut back by 0 bases and J by 6 bases. Germline V gene lookup returns CDR1 SGHRS and CDR2 YFSETQ. CDR3 length equals 16 residues. The CDR3 DNA sequence: TGCGCCAGCAGCTTGGTGGCGGGAGATTCCGCCGGGGAGCTGTTTTTT. This translates into CASSLVAGDSAGELFF.

The gene calls are TRBV2 and TRBJ1-1; D ambiguous. Germline V gene data show CDR1 as SNHLY and CDR2 as FYNNEI. The CDR3 extends over 14 amino acids. V lost 4 bases and J 4 bases, leaving 13 bases between the germline ends. The chain's CDR3 is CASSVLGSRTEAFF. The CDR3 DNA sequence: TGTGCCAGCAGTGTGTTAGGATCGCGCACTGAAGCTTTCTTT. Supplemented by reference TRBV2 and TRBJ1-1, the full variable domain reads EPEVTQTPSHQVTQMGQEVILRCVPISNHLYFYWYRQILGQKVEFLVSFYNNEISEKSEIFDDQFSVERPDGSNFTLKIRSTKLEDSAMYFCASSVLGSRTEAFFGQGTRLTVV.

CDR3 residues: CASKVGQLSTEAFF. Here the CDR3 DNA reads TGTGCCAGCAAGGTCGGGCAGCTTAGCACTGAAGCTTTCTTT. The rearrangement joins TRBV27 to TRBJ1-1; D gene uncertain. The CDR3 totals 14 residues. Germline CDR1 is MNHEY and CDR2 is SMNVEV (reference sequence). V was clipped by 7 bases and J by 4 bases, with 16 bases between them.